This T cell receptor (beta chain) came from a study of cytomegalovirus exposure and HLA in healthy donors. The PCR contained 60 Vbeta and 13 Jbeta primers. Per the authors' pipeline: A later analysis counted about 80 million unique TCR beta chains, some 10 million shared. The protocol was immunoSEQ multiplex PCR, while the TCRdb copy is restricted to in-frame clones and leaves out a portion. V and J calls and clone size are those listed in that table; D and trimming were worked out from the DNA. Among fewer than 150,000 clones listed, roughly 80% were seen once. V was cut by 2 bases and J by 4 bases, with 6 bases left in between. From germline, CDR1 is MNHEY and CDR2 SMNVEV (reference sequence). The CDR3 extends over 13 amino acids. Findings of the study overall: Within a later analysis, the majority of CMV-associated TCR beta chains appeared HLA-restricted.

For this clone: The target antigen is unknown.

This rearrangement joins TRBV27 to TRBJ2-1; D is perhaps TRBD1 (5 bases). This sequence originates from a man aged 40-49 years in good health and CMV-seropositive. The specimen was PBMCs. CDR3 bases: TGTGCCAGCAGTTTAACAGGTTACAATGAGCAGTTCTTC. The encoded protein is CASSLTGYNEQFF.